Listed here is a single T cell receptor beta chain. This entry comes from a study of blood T cell repertoires in COVID-19. Overall study context: Whether acute or convalescent, the COVID-19 samples came from the United States, Italy and Spain. The cDNA or gDNA used as material had been derived from T cells, B-cell-depleted T cells, or PBMCs.

Libraries were prepared by immunoSEQ multiplex PCR; TCRdb keeps only in-frame clonotypes and omits some of them. This sample has roughly 250,000 clones, with around 90% found just once. Participants came from fewer than 25 US areas, aged about 18 to 89 years. The study assigned cohorts using participant-reported clinical history. CDR3 length: 17 amino acids. CDR1 and CDR2 from the germline V gene are MDHEN and SYDVKM. The J segment lost 5 bases and the V segment lost 5 bases, leaving 17 bases of the junction unmatched. The J gene is TRBJ2-5, the V gene TRBV28, with TRBD2 matching over 7 bases. The receptor was isolated from a woman aged 25 to 39 with acute COVID-19. The material sequenced was PBMCs or T cells enriched from blood (not recorded which). The CDR3 loop is CASSQPLGGTLWETQYF. For the CDR3, the DNA is TGTGCCAGCAGTCAACCCCTCGGGGGGACTCTATGGGAGACCCAGTACTTC. Filled out from reference TRBV28 and TRBJ2-5, the complete variable domain reads DVKVTQSSRYLVKRTGEKVFLECVQDMDHENMFWYRQDPGLGLRLIYFSYDVKMKEKGDIPEGYSVSREKKERFSLILESASTNQTSMYLCASSQPLGGTLWETQYFGPGTRLLVL.